Listed here are 9 T cell receptor beta chains from one sample, sequenced in a study of blood T cell repertoires in COVID-19. Produced via immunoSEQ multiplex PCR; TCRdb's table is partial and in-frame only. The sample includes about half a million clones, roughly 85% seen only once; the top ten take about 3.2%. The sample consisted of peripheral blood. These receptors all stem from a human donor in a cohort sampled during active COVID-19.

The chain employs TRBV5-1 and TRBJ2-1, with D hard to call. Germline V gives CDR1 SGHRS, CDR2 YFSETQ. V was shortened by 3 bases and J by 8 bases, with 9 bases between the two germline ends. The CDR3 covers 12 residues. DNA of the CDR3: TGCGCCAGCAGCTCTTTAGTGGATGAGCAGTTCTTC. This sequence encodes CASSSLVDEQFF.

The chain is built from TRBV5-1 and TRBJ2-3; 13 positions match TRBD2. Germline V gives CDR1 SGHRS, CDR2 YFSETQ. Losses at the gene ends were 0 bases for V and 4 bases for J; bases not matched to a gene: 2. This CDR3 is built from 16 residues. The CDR3 DNA sequence: TGCGCCAGCAGCTTGGGGACTAGCGGGAGCCCAGATACGCAGTATTTT. It yields the protein CASSLGTSGSPDTQYF.

V gene TRBV7-3 combines with J gene TRBJ2-1, with 9 bases that match TRBD1. The germline gives CDR1 SGHTA, CDR2 FQGTGA. With V trimmed by 5 bases and J by 9 bases, 8 bases remained unmatched. CDR3 length: 14 amino acids. In DNA form, the CDR3 reads TGTGCCAGCAGCAAACCGGGACAGGGATTTGAGCAGTTCTTC. This gives the protein CASSKPGQGFEQFF.

The CDR3 loop reads CASTRRDRGNLEAFF. CDR3 nucleotides: TGTGCCAGCACCCGTCGGGACAGGGGGAATCTTGAAGCTTTCTTT. The chain carries TRBV27 and TRBJ1-1, with TRBD1 matching 11 bases. The CDR3 is made up of 15 amino acids. CDR1 MNHEY and CDR2 SMNVEV come from the germline V gene (reference sequence). Trimming at V came to 7 bases and at J to 7 bases, leaving 11 bases not matched to a gene.

The CDR3 spells CSVEGEGVRELFF. CDR3 sequence (DNA): TGCAGCGTGGAGGGGGAGGGGGTAAGGGAGCTGTTTTTT. The chain links TRBV29-1 to TRBJ2-2; a possible D gene is TRBD2 (7 bases). Between the trimmed V and J ends, which lost 6 bases and 9 bases, there was a span of 17 bases. The CDR3 totals 13 residues. CDR1 is SQVTM and CDR2 is ANQGSEA in the germline V gene.

About this clone: Other nucleotide sequences in the sample specify the same CDR3. The V gene is TRBV19, the J gene TRBJ2-1; TRBD1 matches 8 bases. V gave up 4 bases and J gave up 0 bases; unmatched junction bases: 5. The CDR3 runs to 16 residues. Germline V gives CDR1 LNHDA, CDR2 SQIVND (reference sequence). The CDR3 protein is CASSTTGGSSYNEQFF. For the CDR3, the DNA is TGTGCCAGTAGTACCACAGGGGGGAGCTCCTACAATGAGCAGTTCTTC.

The chain links TRBV4-2 to TRBJ2-2, with 9 bases identical to TRBD2. J lost 5 bases, V lost 1 base, and 5 bases had no gene match. CDR1 and CDR2 from the germline V gene are LGHNA and YNFKEQ. This CDR3 has 16 residues. CDR3 nucleotides: TGTGCCAGCAGCCAAGTCGCTAGCGGGATGACCGGGGAGCTGTTTTTT. Translating it yields CASSQVASGMTGELFF.

V usage is TRBV4-1 and J usage is TRBJ2-5, with TRBD2 matching over 14 bases. The germline CDR1 and CDR2 sequences are MGHRA and YSYEKL. The junction had 9 bases not matched to a gene; V was cut back by 1 base and J by 5 bases. The CDR3 totals 18 residues. The CDR3 DNA follows: TGCGCCAGCAGCCAAGTTGTGACTAGCGGGAGGGTGAGGGAGACCCAGTACTTC. Translated: CASSQVVTSGRVRETQYF.

V is TRBV5-1 and J is TRBJ1-3; possible D gene TRBD1, 5 bases. The CDR3 runs to 18 residues. The V gene lost 0 bases and the J gene lost 0 bases, with 16 bases spanning the gap. Germline CDR1 is SGHRS and CDR2 is YFSETQ. The DNA of the CDR3 is TGCGCCAGCAGCTTGGAGGGAACAGGAGCTTTCTCTGGAAACACCATATATTTT. Its translation is CASSLEGTGAFSGNTIYF.